This TCR beta chain was observed in a study of CD8 T cells in Susac syndrome. Germline lookup yields CDR1 SNHLY and CDR2 FYNNEI. Trimming cost V 1 base and J 8 bases; bases outside gene matches: 9. This CDR3 is 16 amino acids long. With random hexamers, roughly 0.5 to 1 ug RNA was reverse transcribed. TCR beta CDR3 was amplified by immunoSEQ multiplex PCR. This amplification extended across 54 Vbeta and 13 Jbeta segments. Each CDR3 protein is one row after TCRdb ran MiXCR on the immunoSEQ multiplex PCR reads. The table includes 230,000 or so distinct CDR3 sequences, about 96% detected once. The study sequenced TCR beta in blood CD8+ and CD4+ T cells. The multiple sclerosis controls were treatment-naive patients, and their relapsing-remitting disease was stable or active. Negative isolation was used for CD8+ and CD4+ T cells and FACS enrichment for TEMRA cells.

This clonotype was sampled from a human donor with multiple sclerosis. The sequencing sample was made of CD4+ T cells from PBMCs. The chain combines TRBV2 with TRBJ1-4, with 8 nucleotides matching TRBD1. CDR3 DNA: TGTGCCAGCAGTGAAGTTTTGCCAGGGACAGGAGAAAAACTGTTTTTT. Amino acid sequence: CASSEVLPGTGEKLFF. Complete variable domain (other parts from reference TRBV2 and TRBJ1-4): EPEVTQTPSHQVTQMGQEVILRCVPISNHLYFYWYRQILGQKVEFLVSFYNNEISEKSEIFDDQFSVERPDGSNFTLKIRSTKLEDSAMYFCASSEVLPGTGEKLFFGSGTQLSVL.